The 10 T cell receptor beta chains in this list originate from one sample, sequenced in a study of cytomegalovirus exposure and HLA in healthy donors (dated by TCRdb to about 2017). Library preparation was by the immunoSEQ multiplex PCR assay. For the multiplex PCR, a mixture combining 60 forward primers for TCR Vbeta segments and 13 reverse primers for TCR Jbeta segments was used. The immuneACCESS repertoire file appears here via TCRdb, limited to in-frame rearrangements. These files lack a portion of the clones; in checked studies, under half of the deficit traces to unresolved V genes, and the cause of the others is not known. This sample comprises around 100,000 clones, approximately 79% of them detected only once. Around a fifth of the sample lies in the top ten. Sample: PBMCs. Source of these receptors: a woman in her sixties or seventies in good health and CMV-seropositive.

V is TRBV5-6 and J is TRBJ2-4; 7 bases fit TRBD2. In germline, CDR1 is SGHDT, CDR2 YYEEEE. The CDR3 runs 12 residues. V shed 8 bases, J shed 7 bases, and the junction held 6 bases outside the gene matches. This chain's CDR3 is CASSGLLNIQYF. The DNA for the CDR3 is TGTGCCAGTTCGGGACTATTGAACATTCAGTACTTC.

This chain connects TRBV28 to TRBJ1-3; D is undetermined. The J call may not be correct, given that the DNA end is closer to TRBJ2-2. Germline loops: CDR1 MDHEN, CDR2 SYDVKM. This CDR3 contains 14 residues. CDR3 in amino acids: CASRKRASTGELFF. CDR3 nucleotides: TGTGCCAGCAGGAAAAGGGCGTCCACCGGGGAGCTGTTTTTT.

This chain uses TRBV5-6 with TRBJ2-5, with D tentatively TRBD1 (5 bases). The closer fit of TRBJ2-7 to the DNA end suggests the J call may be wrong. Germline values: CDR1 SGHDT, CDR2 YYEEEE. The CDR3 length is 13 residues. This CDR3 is CASSERGSYEQYF. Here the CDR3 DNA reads TGTGCCAGCAGCGAAAGGGGTTCCTACGAGCAGTACTTC.

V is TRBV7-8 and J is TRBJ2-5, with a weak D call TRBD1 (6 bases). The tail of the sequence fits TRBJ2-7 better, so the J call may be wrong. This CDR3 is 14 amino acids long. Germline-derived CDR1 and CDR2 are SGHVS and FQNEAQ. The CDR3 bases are TGTGCCAGCAGCTTAGGAGGGGGACCGCCCGAGCAGTACTTC. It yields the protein CASSLGGGPPEQYF.

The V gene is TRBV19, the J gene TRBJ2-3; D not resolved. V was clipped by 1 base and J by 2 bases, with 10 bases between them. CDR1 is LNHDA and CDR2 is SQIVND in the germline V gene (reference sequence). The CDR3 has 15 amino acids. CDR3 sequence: CASSIVRRNTDTQYF. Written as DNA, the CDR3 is TGTGCCAGTAGTATAGTACGGCGGAACACAGATACGCAGTATTTT.

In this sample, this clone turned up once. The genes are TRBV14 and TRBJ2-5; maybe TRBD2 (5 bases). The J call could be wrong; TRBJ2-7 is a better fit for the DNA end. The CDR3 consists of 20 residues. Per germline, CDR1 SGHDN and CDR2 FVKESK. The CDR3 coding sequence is TGTGCCAGCAGCCAAGAAACCTCCTTTTCTTATTATGGGAGCTCCTACGAGCAGTACTTC. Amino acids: CASSQETSFSYYGSSYEQYF.

The CDR3, as DNA: TGCGCCAGCAGCCTCAGACAGGGTTCCTACGAGCAGTACTTC. Translation: CASSLRQGSYEQYF. The chain combines TRBV4-1 with TRBJ2-7; 7 bases are shared with TRBD1. The CDR3 is made up of 14 amino acids. Germline V gene sequence: CDR1 MGHRA, CDR2 YSYEKL. Trimming took 4 bases from V and 1 from J; bases not matched to a gene: 4.

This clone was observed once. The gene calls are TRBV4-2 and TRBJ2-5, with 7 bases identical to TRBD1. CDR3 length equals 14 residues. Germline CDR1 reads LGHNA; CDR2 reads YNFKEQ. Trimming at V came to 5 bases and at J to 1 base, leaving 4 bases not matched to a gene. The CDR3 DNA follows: TGTGCCAGCAGCTTAAGGACAGGCCAAGAGACCCAGTACTTC. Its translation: CASSLRTGQETQYF.

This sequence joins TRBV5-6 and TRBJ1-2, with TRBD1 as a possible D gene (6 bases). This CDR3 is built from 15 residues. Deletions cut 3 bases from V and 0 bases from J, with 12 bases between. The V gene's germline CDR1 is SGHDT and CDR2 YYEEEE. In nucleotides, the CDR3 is TGTGCCAGCAGCTGGGACATGGGAGCTAACTATGGCTACACCTTC. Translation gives CASSWDMGANYGYTF.

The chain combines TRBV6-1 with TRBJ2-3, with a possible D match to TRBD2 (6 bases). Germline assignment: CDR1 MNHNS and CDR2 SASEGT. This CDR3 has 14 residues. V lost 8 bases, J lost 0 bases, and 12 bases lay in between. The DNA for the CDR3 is TGTGCCAGCCTATGGGGGACTAGCACAGATACGCAGTATTTT. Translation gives CASLWGTSTDTQYF.